The entry that follows covers one T cell receptor (beta chain) sequence. The record originates from a study of CD8 T cells in Susac syndrome. The authors reverse transcribed about 0.5 to 1 ug RNA with random hexamers. The TCR beta CDR3 was amplified by immunoSEQ multiplex PCR across 54 Vbeta, 13 Jbeta. TCRdb re-analysed the immunoSEQ multiplex PCR reads in MiXCR, keeping a single row per CDR3 protein. The sample lists more than 75,000 distinct CDR3 sequences, 94% occurring once. The specimen sequenced was CD8+ T cells from PBMCs. This TCR derives from a human donor in good health.

The CDR3 loop is CASSQAFQISQETQYF. The CDR3 DNA reads TGTGCCAGCAGCCAAGCGTTTCAGATAAGCCAAGAGACCCAGTACTTC. The chain joins TRBV3-1 to TRBJ2-5; D ambiguous. The CDR3 runs to 16 residues. The V end lost 1 base, the J end lost 1 base, and 13 bases lay between the germline ends. Germline V gene data show CDR1 as LGHDT and CDR2 as YNNKEL (reference sequence).